This T cell receptor (beta chain) originates from a study of T cells in Graves' hyperthyroidism and ophthalmopathy. The overall study: At initial diagnosis, before any treatment had begun, peripheral blood was obtained.

Diagnoses rested on clinical symptoms, serum thyroxine and TRAb, thyroid ultrasound and orbital computed tomography. Fresh peripheral blood, roughly 10 ml of it, supplied the PBMCs. Findings and limits, study-wide: Most thyroid clonotypes expanded above 0.001 were also detected in blood.

TCR beta CDR3 sequences were amplified from RNA transcripts. First-round RT-PCR of the TCR CDR3 relied on the HTBI primer set. TCRdb redid the calling of the multiplex PCR reads with MiXCR, one entry per CDR3 protein. The sample lists about 570,000 distinct CDR3 sequences, 12% to 15% occurring once. This clonotype occurred many times. Its specificity is unknown. The origin of this receptor is a woman in her thirties or forties with Graves' hyperthyroidism. What was sequenced was blood.

Here the CDR3 reads CASSQGLALSYNEQFF. The CDR3 DNA sequence: TGTGCCAGCAGCCAGGGACTAGCGCTTTCCTACAATGAGCAGTTCTTC. The V gene is TRBV3-1, the J gene TRBJ2-1; 10 bases line up with TRBD2. Germline assignment: CDR1 LGHDT and CDR2 YNNKEL (reference sequence). The CDR3 loop spans 16 amino acids. With V trimmed by 3 bases and J by 1 base, 3 bases remained unmatched.